Here is one T cell receptor beta chain with its context. In the source study's methods: Reference gene primer amplification yielded estimated nucleated cell counts. The data were produced by immunoSEQ multiplex PCR, yet TCRdb's version contains in-frame clones alone and is incomplete. V, J and clone size derive from that table, while D and trimming were established from the DNA sequence. The table has about 200,000 clones, about 91% seen once. This CDR3 has 13 amino acids. Germline CDR1 is SGHAT and CDR2 is FQNNGV. V lost 3 bases and J lost 8; bases outside the gene matches: 4. The data belong to a study of blood T cell repertoires in COVID-19. Study context: The origin of the acute and convalescent COVID-19 samples was the United States, Italy and Spain. PBMCs, B-cell-depleted T cells, or T cells were the source of the cDNA or gDNA that made up the material.

This receptor was identified in a middle-aged woman with acute COVID-19. The sequencing input was PBMCs or T cells enriched from blood (not recorded which). This chain links TRBV11-2 with TRBJ2-1; 7 bases are a match to TRBD1. The CDR3 here is CASSFRDSYEQFF. The CDR3 DNA reads TGTGCCAGCAGCTTCCGGGACAGCTATGAGCAGTTCTTC.